The 24 T cell receptor beta chains listed next were all sequenced from one sample in a study of tumor-infiltrating lymphocytes in primary liver carcinoma. Unsorted bulk tissue (roughly 19-30 mg) underwent RNA and DNA co-extraction. TCR beta cDNA was reverse-transcribed from roughly 0.45 ug of total RNA. The reaction used a constant-region primer and ProtoScript II reverse transcriptase. Three nested multiplex PCR rounds, a slightly modified ARM-PCR method, built the TCR beta libraries. The first two PCR rounds used TRBV1-TRBV30 primers with a Cbeta primer, around 10 cycles each. TCRdb reprocessed the multiplex PCR reads with MiXCR, giving one entry per CDR3 protein. The repertoire includes around 120,000 distinct CDR3 sequences, 55% to 70% of them detected once, and 8.1% sits in the top ten. The sequenced sample consisted of tumor-adjacent normal liver tissue. The receptors derive from a woman aged 55-70 years with primary liver carcinoma and hepatitis B virus infection.

Worth noting for this clonotype: A much larger clonotype is one base distant, so this may be a read error. The V call is TRBV5-6, the J call TRBJ2-1; D is undetermined. Germline V lookup: CDR1 SGHDT, CDR2 YYEEEE. This CDR3 spans 12 amino acids. CDR3 region: CASSLIRNERFF. The DNA of the CDR3 is TGTGCCAGCAGCTTGATTCGCAATGAGCGGTTCTTC.

At least ten counts were recorded for this clonotype. The junction and the germline gene differ at one end; a read error may be behind it. The gene calls are TRBV5-4 and TRBJ2-3; D is perhaps TRBD1 (5 bases). The CDR3 spans 17 residues. The germline CDR1 and CDR2 sequences are SGHNT and YYREEE (reference sequence). The CDR3 is CASSPGARGHFTDTQCF. The CDR3 nucleotides are TGTGCCAGCAGCCCGGGCGCTAGGGGCCATTTCACAGATACGCAGTGTTTT.

The rearrangement uses TRBV29-1 and TRBJ1-1; 7 bases fit TRBD1. This CDR3 has 15 residues. Germline CDR1 reads SQVTM; CDR2 reads ANQGSEA. V lost 7 bases to trimming and J lost 1 base; unmatched junction nucleotides: 12. The CDR3 spells CSADRVYTTNTEAFF. In nucleotides, the CDR3 is TGCAGCGCTGACAGGGTGTATACGACGAACACTGAAGCTTTCTTT.

Many counts were recorded for this clonotype. The DNA of the CDR3 is TGTGCCAGCAGCTGGAAATCGGATGAGCAGTTCTTC. Translation gives CASSWKSDEQFF. This chain uses TRBV7-9 with TRBJ2-1; D gene ambiguous. CDR3 length: 12 residues. In germline, CDR1 is SEHNR, CDR2 FQNEAQ (reference sequence). V lost 4 bases to trimming and J lost 8 bases, with 9 bases between them.

As to this clonotype: At one end, the junction sequence differs from germline, possibly due to a read error. This chain uses TRBV6-6 with TRBJ2-7; TRBD1 or TRBD2 may be the D gene (6 bases each). This CDR3 contains 15 residues. CDR1 and CDR2 from the germline V gene are MNHNY and SVGAGI (reference sequence). CDR3 sequence reads: CATSTPEGESYDQYF. The CDR3 coding sequence is TGTGCCACCAGTACCCCGGAGGGGGAGTCCTACGATCAGTACTTC.

The chain uses TRBV28 and TRBJ2-7; 7 bases agree with TRBD2. The CDR3 sequence is 14 residues long. Germline assignment: CDR1 MDHEN and CDR2 SYDVKM. With V trimmed by 10 bases and J by 3 bases, 12 bases remained unmatched. CDR3 bases: TGTGCCACCGACCATACTAGCGCCGACTACGAGCAGTACTTC. Amino acid sequence: CATDHTSADYEQYF.

Concerning this clonotype itself: An end of the junction differs from the germline gene, which may be a read error. This rearrangement joins TRBV11-2 to TRBJ1-5; 8 positions match TRBD1. The CDR3 runs to 17 residues. Germline-derived CDR1 and CDR2 are SGHAT and FQNNGV. The CDR3 here is CASSATRETGDNQPQHF. In DNA, the CDR3 is TGTGCCAGCAGCGCCACTCGCGAGACAGGGGACAATCAGCCCCAACATTTT.

This clonotype was counted once. A read error may produce the germline difference seen at one junction end. The chain joins TRBV29-1 to TRBJ2-5; D not certain. CDR1 and CDR2 (germline): SQVTM, ANQGSEA. The CDR3 is 15 residues long. This chain's CDR3 is CSADPGFGFAETQYF. The CDR3 DNA reads TGCAGCGCCGATCCCGGGTTTGGGTTCGCGGAGACTCAGTACTTC.

A note on this clonotype: A junction end diverges from the germline sequence, so it may reflect a read error. The chain is built from TRBV7-8 and TRBJ2-1, with TRBD2 matching 10 bases. The CDR3 covers 15 residues. CDR1 and CDR2 from the germline V gene are SGHVS and FQNEAQ. CDR3: CASSTSGEGTWELFF. The CDR3 DNA follows: TGTGCCAGCAGCACTAGCGGGGAGGGGACCTGGGAGCTGTTCTTC.

Turning to this clonotype: This likely comes from a read error, as the CDR3 has no conserved phenylalanine or tryptophan at its end. This sequence joins TRBV11-3 and TRBJ2-1; D gene uncertain. CDR3 length: 17 residues. Per germline, CDR1 SGHNT and CDR2 YENEEA. The CDR3 sequence is CASSLDLRSFSYNKQFC. The CDR3 region has the DNA TGTGCCAGCAGCTTAGATCTCAGGAGTTTTTCCTACAATAAGCAGTTCTGC.

A remark on this clonotype: The junction and the germline gene differ at one end; a read error may be behind it. The V call is TRBV11-3, the J call TRBJ2-7; 12 bases map to TRBD1. The CDR3 runs to 15 residues. CDR1 and CDR2 (germline): SGHNT, YENEEA. CDR3 sequence: CTSSPGTGGNYERYF. The CDR3 bases are TGTACCAGCAGCCCTGGGACAGGGGGCAACTACGAGCGGTACTTC.

The count of this clonotype is one. The rearrangement uses TRBV5-4 and TRBJ2-7; weak D call: TRBD1 (6 bases). Germline V gene lookup returns CDR1 SGHNT and CDR2 YYREEE (reference sequence). This CDR3 has 14 amino acids. Between the trimmed V and J ends, which lost 4 bases and 4 bases, there was a span of 15 bases. The CDR3 DNA sequence: TGTGCCAGCAGCCCATACCAGGGGATGTACGAGCAGTACTTC. It yields the protein CASSPYQGMYEQYF.

This clonotype was picked up many times. The chain employs TRBV29-1 and TRBJ2-3, with 9 bases that match TRBD2. Germline V gene lookup returns CDR1 SQVTM and CDR2 ANQGSEA. The trim removed 4 bases at V and 4 bases at J, leaving 6 bases unmatched. This CDR3 is 14 amino acids long. As DNA, the CDR3 is TGCAGCGTTGTTGGCGGGAGGGGTGCAGATACGCAGTATTTT. The encoded protein is CSVVGGRGADTQYF.

The chain employs TRBV5-6 and TRBJ2-3; tentatively, D is TRBD2 (7 bases). This CDR3 is 16 amino acids long. The V gene's germline CDR1 is SGHDT and CDR2 YYEEEE. This CDR3 reads CAISLDSGTATDTQYF. DNA of the CDR3: TGTGCGATCAGCTTGGACAGCGGGACGGCCACAGATACGCAGTATTTT.

This clonotype was counted ten times or more. The chain combines TRBV28 with TRBJ2-5, with 7 nucleotides matching TRBD2. Germline values: CDR1 MDHEN, CDR2 SYDVKM. The CDR3 extends over 15 amino acids. The V segment lost 4 bases and the J segment 5 bases; nucleotides outside the gene matches: 10. CDR3 region: CASSSSRLARETQYF. CDR3 DNA sequence: TGTGCCAGCAGTTCGTCCCGACTAGCTCGGGAGACCCAGTACTTC.

The chain recombines TRBV6-5 with TRBJ1-1; D possibly corresponds to TRBD1 (6 bases). This CDR3 region has 14 residues. Trimming stripped 7 bases from V and 5 bases from J, with 17 bases between. CDR1 is MNHEY and CDR2 is SVGAGI in the germline V gene. CDR3 nucleotide sequence: TGTGCCAGCAACAACGCAGGGGTAAAAACTGAAGCTTTCTTT. It specifies CASNNAGVKTEAFF.

Remarks on this clonotype: Since the CDR3 does not end with the conserved phenylalanine or tryptophan, this likely comes from a read error. The DNA is omitted, as the CDR3 cannot be located on it reliably, and the CDR3 follows TCRdb's listing. V gene TRBV5-6 combines with J gene TRBJ2-5; the table's D call TRBD1 went unverified against the DNA. 15 amino acids form the CDR3, both terminal residues included. Per the germline V gene, CDR1 is SGHDT and CDR2 is YYEEEE. The CDR3 loop reads CASSSLGRGESSQHI.

The V and J genes are TRBV29-1 and TRBJ2-1; 7 nucleotides line up with TRBD1. V trimming: 4 bases; J trimming: 13 bases; junction bases outside the gene matches: 13. The CDR3 is made up of 13 amino acids. The germline gives CDR1 SQVTM, CDR2 ANQGSEA. CDR3 in DNA: TGCAGCGTTGTAAGGGACAGTGACAATGGACAGTTCTTC. Encoded protein: CSVVRDSDNGQFF.

This clonotype was counted at least ten times. The chain combines TRBV28 with TRBJ2-1, with a possible D match to TRBD2 (5 bases). CDR3 length equals 16 residues. The V gene lost 6 bases and the J gene lost 3 bases, with 18 bases spanning the gap. Germline V gene lookup returns CDR1 MDHEN and CDR2 SYDVKM. This CDR3 reads CASSSLIRGRYNEQFF. The CDR3 bases are TGTGCCAGCAGCAGTTTAATACGGGGTCGCTACAATGAGCAGTTCTTC.

This clonotype was picked up many times. The chain combines TRBV14 with TRBJ2-7; TRBD2 agrees at 14 bases. V shed 3 bases, J shed 0 bases, and the junction held 10 bases outside the gene matches. The CDR3 sequence is 19 residues long. Germline assignment: CDR1 SGHDN and CDR2 FVKESK. CDR3 in DNA: TGTGCCAGCAGCCACCCGATAGGACTAGCGGGAGGATTCTCCTACGAGCAGTACTTC. As protein: CASSHPIGLAGGFSYEQYF.

This clonotype was detected ten times or more. This rearrangement joins TRBV12-3 or TRBV12-4 to TRBJ1-2; D remains unclear. Deletions cut 7 bases from V and 2 bases from J, with 11 bases between. This CDR3 has 13 residues. CDR3 bases: TGTGCCAGCACCGGGTCTCTAAACTATGGCTACACCTTC. Protein: CASTGSLNYGYTF.

Turning to this clonotype: Since the CDR3 does not end with the conserved phenylalanine or tryptophan, this likely comes from a read error. V usage is TRBV5-4 and J usage is TRBJ1-5; D unclear. V shed 0 bases and J shed 3 bases, with 7 bases lying between them. Germline-derived CDR1 and CDR2 are SGHNT and YYREEE (reference sequence). The CDR3 runs 14 residues. CDR3 nucleotide sequence: TGTGCCAGCAGCTTGGGTGGAAACAATCAGCCCCAGCATATT. It yields the protein CASSLGGNNQPQHI.

This clonotype was observed at least ten times. The CDR3 loop is CSVAAEKDRLMKETQYF. CDR3 coding DNA: TGCAGCGTTGCGGCCGAAAAGGACCGATTAATGAAGGAGACCCAGTACTTC. The chain employs TRBV29-1 and TRBJ2-5; D remains ambiguous. V was pared by 4 bases and J by 5 bases, with 26 bases between. The CDR3 is made up of 17 amino acids. Germline V lookup: CDR1 SQVTM, CDR2 ANQGSEA.

In the case of this clonotype: An end of the junction does not agree with germline; a read error may underlie this. The V gene is TRBV11-2, the J gene TRBJ2-5; D might be TRBD1 (6 bases). The germline V gene encodes CDR1 SGHAT and CDR2 FQNNGV. The CDR3 extends over 13 amino acids. The CDR3: CGSGRDTQEAQYF. CDR3 in DNA: TGTGGCAGCGGCAGGGACACCCAAGAGGCCCAGTACTTC.